The 7 T cell receptor beta chains below were found in one sample sequenced in a study of blood T cells in healthy people across ages. It was with a sample-barcoded 5' primer and a J-beta primer mix that a second PCR of roughly 7 to 12 cycles was run. A single record per CDR3 protein comes from TCRdb applying MiXCR to the 5' RACE reads. Of about 1.5 million distinct CDR3 sequences in the sample, less than 45% are singletons; the top ten hold approximately 4%. The sample comprised blood. The receptor set was obtained from a young woman in good health.

The rearrangement links TRBV27 to TRBJ2-1; 10 positions agree with TRBD2. In germline, CDR1 is MNHEY, CDR2 SMNVEV (reference sequence). V was pared by 6 bases and J by 7 bases, with 6 bases of the junction left unmatched. The CDR3 is 14 amino acids. The CDR3 DNA reads TGTGCCAGCAGCGAAGCGGGGGGGCCAAATGAGCAGTTCTTC. Residues: CASSEAGGPNEQFF.

This rearrangement joins TRBV7-2 to TRBJ1-5, with 7 bases matching TRBD1. Germline loops: CDR1 SGHTA, CDR2 FQGNSA. The CDR3 is made up of 15 amino acids. J gave up 4 bases and V 2 bases, and 5 bases lay outside the gene matches. CDR3 DNA sequence: TGTGCCAGCAGCTTACTGGACAGGAGAAATCAGCCCCAGCATTTT. This encodes CASSLLDRRNQPQHF.

Only a few counts were recorded for this clonotype. The chain couples TRBV6-5 to TRBJ2-5; D unclear. V was pared by 6 bases and J by 0 bases, with 11 bases between. This CDR3 is built from 14 residues. In germline, CDR1 is MNHEY, CDR2 SVGAGI. The CDR3 region has the DNA TGTGCCAGCAGCCAACAGACGTACCAAGAGACCCAGTACTTC. Translating it yields CASSQQTYQETQYF.

V gene TRBV3-1 combines with J gene TRBJ1-1, with D possibly matching TRBD1 (6 bases). The germline V gene has CDR1 LGHDT and CDR2 YNNKEL (reference sequence). This CDR3 spans 14 amino acids. Trimming removed 6 bases from V and 3 bases from J, with 14 bases in between. This CDR3 reads CASRIQGSDTEAFF. For the CDR3, the DNA is TGTGCCAGCAGGATACAGGGCTCGGACACTGAAGCTTTCTTT.

This chain connects TRBV7-2 to TRBJ2-1; 8 bases agree with TRBD2. The V gene's germline CDR1 is SGHTA and CDR2 FQGNSA. Germline trimming cut 5 bases from V and 2 bases from J; bases unmatched to any gene: 5. The CDR3 has 15 amino acids. CDR3: CASSGGLVPYNEQFF. The CDR3 DNA sequence: TGTGCCAGCAGCGGGGGACTAGTCCCCTACAATGAGCAGTTCTTC.

This clonotype was seen more than once but under ten times. CDR3 nucleotides: TGTGCCAGCAGGGAAACAAATAATCAGCCCCAGCATTTT. Its translation: CASRETNNQPQHF. The chain is built from TRBV6-5 and TRBJ1-5; D remains ambiguous. This CDR3 is built from 13 residues. The germline V and J ends were trimmed by 6 bases and 4 bases, with 10 bases remaining between them. Germline CDR1 and CDR2: MNHEY and SVGAGI.

This clonotype was counted only a few times. This chain connects TRBV7-3 to TRBJ2-1, with D perhaps matching TRBD2 (6 bases). Trimming removed 1 base at V and 7 bases at J, with 11 bases between. The germline CDR1 and CDR2 sequences are SGHTA and FQGTGA. This CDR3 region has 14 residues. Written as DNA, the CDR3 is TGTGCCAGCAGCTTAATCGGGAGTTTGAATGAGCAGTTCTTC. Protein sequence: CASSLIGSLNEQFF.